Each of the 29 T cell receptor beta chains below was sequenced from the same sample in a study of blood T cell repertoires in COVID-19. Measured with immunoSEQ multiplex PCR; TCRdb has only the in-frame clones, and not every one. The sample shows roughly 100,000 clones, about 84% of them seen only once. Sequenced input: peripheral blood. The receptor set was obtained from a man at least 80 years old with active or convalescent COVID-19.

The rearrangement joins TRBV3-1 (or the pseudogene TRBV3-2) to TRBJ1-5; D might be TRBD1 (6 bases). The CDR3 length is 14 residues. The germline V gene encodes CDR1 LGHDT and CDR2 YNNKEL (reference sequence). V shed 6 bases and J shed 6 bases, with 15 bases lying between them. The CDR3 DNA reads TGTGCCAGCAGTCAACGAATAGGGGGTCAGCCCCAGCATTTT. It is translated as CASSQRIGGQPQHF.

This chain connects TRBV28 to TRBJ2-7, with TRBD1 as a possible D gene (5 bases). The CDR3 is made up of 16 amino acids. Trimming took off 3 bases at V and 1 base at J, with 16 bases between the two ends. In germline, CDR1 is MDHEN, CDR2 SYDVKM. DNA for the CDR3: TGTGCCAGCAGTTTTGCCAGGGTAGTGGGATCCTACGAGCAGTACTTC. Translation gives CASSFARVVGSYEQYF. The variable domain in full, completed from reference TRBV28 and TRBJ2-7, reads DVKVTQSSRYLVKRTGEKVFLECVQDMDHENMFWYRQDPGLGLRLIYFSYDVKMKEKGDIPEGYSVSREKKERFSLILESASTNQTSMYLCASSFARVVGSYEQYFGPGTRLTVT.

The V and J genes are TRBV20-1 and TRBJ1-1; no clear D gene. Germline V gene sequence: CDR1 DFQATT, CDR2 SNEGSKA (reference sequence). The CDR3 runs to 11 residues. V lost 3 bases, J lost 8 bases, and 10 bases lay in between. CDR3 nucleotides: TGCAGTGCTAGGCACAGAGACGAAGCTTTCTTT. The encoded protein is CSARHRDEAFF.

This chain joins TRBV2 and TRBJ1-4; 9 bases agree with TRBD1. The V segment lost 4 bases and the J segment 10 bases; nucleotides outside the gene matches: 7. This CDR3 has 14 amino acids. Germline V lookup: CDR1 SNHLY, CDR2 FYNNEI. The DNA for the CDR3 is TGTGCCAGCAGTGTAGTACAGGGGGCTGGAAAACTGTTTTTT. As protein: CASSVVQGAGKLFF.

On this clone: Other DNA sequences of this sample code for an identical CDR3. V and J are TRBV9 and TRBJ2-3; 9 bases are shared with TRBD2. V was clipped by 0 bases and J by 1 base; unmatched bases: 6. In germline, CDR1 is SGDLS, CDR2 YYNGEE. The CDR3 consists of 17 residues. The chain's CDR3 is CASSVGASGEGTDTQYF. The CDR3 bases are TGTGCCAGCAGCGTAGGAGCTAGCGGGGAGGGCACAGATACGCAGTATTTT.

CDR3 bases: TGTGCCAGCAGTTACTCGGAGGGCAATCAGCCCCAGCATTTT. Protein product: CASSYSEGNQPQHF. The chain recombines TRBV6-5 with TRBJ1-5; D unresolved. This CDR3 spans 14 amino acids. V shed 0 bases and J shed 2 bases, with 5 bases lying between them. In germline, CDR1 is MNHEY, CDR2 SVGAGI.

The chain couples TRBV2 to TRBJ2-3; TRBD2 agrees at 8 bases. The CDR3 runs 19 residues. CDR1 is SNHLY, CDR2 FYNNEI, per germline. V was pared by 2 bases and J by 3 bases, with 16 bases of the junction left unmatched. CDR3 coding DNA: TGTGCCAGCAGTGAACAGAGGTGGCTTGACGGGGGGGCAACAGATACGCAGTATTTT. Translating it yields CASSEQRWLDGGATDTQYF.

This clone appeared a single time. Other DNA sequences in the sample encode the same CDR3. In DNA, the CDR3 is TGTGCCACCTCCGATAGGGGTGATCAGCCCCAGCATTTT. Translated: CATSDRGDQPQHF. V is TRBV24-1 and J is TRBJ1-5; tentative D call: TRBD1 (5 bases). The CDR3 is 13 residues long. Between the trimmed V and J ends, which lost 9 bases and 5 bases, there was a span of 13 bases. Germline V CDR1 and CDR2: KGHDR, SFDVKD.

In DNA form, the CDR3 reads TGTGCCAGCTCACCCGGGGTGGGCCAGAATCAGCCCCAGCATTTT. This sequence encodes CASSPGVGQNQPQHF. The rearrangement joins TRBV18 to TRBJ1-5; D is uncertain. From germline, CDR1 is KGHSH and CDR2 LQKENI. Trimming took off 3 bases at V and 4 bases at J, with 13 bases between the two ends. The CDR3 contains 15 residues. Drawing the rest from reference TRBV18 and TRBJ1-5, the complete variable domain is NAGVMQNPRHLVRRRGQEARLRCSPMKGHSHVYWYRQLPEEGLKFMVYLQKENIIDESGMPKERFSAEFPKEGPSILRIQQVVRGDSAAYFCASSPGVGQNQPQHFGDGTRLSIL.

J is TRBJ1-1 and V is TRBV10-3; D is unresolved. The CDR3 consists of 12 residues. Trimming pared 6 bases from V and 1 base from J, leaving 6 bases between. Germline CDR1 reads ENHRY; CDR2 reads SYGVKD. The chain's CDR3 is CAIRTPNTEAFF. CDR3 sequence (DNA): TGTGCCATCAGAACACCGAACACTGAAGCTTTCTTT.

The chain links TRBV5-4 to TRBJ2-1; a possible D gene is TRBD1 (5 bases). Germline CDR1 and CDR2: SGHNT and YYREEE (reference sequence). Trimming cost V 0 bases and J 6 bases, with 16 bases left between them. The CDR3 is made up of 16 amino acids. CDR3 nucleotide sequence: TGTGCCAGCAGCTTGGGGCACCAGGGCCGGCCCAATGAGCAGTTCTTC. It translates to CASSLGHQGRPNEQFF. The entire variable domain, with the rest obtained from reference TRBV5-4 and TRBJ2-1, is as follows: ETGVTQSPTHLIKTRGQQVTLRCSSQSGHNTVSWYQQALGQGPQFIFQYYREEENGRGNFPPRFSGLQFPNYSSELNVNALELDDSALYLCASSLGHQGRPNEQFFGPGTRLTVL.

V is TRBV11-3 and J is TRBJ2-3, with 9 bases aligning to TRBD2. The germline V gene has CDR1 SGHNT and CDR2 YENEEA. The CDR3 loop spans 15 amino acids. V shed 4 bases, J shed 4 bases, and the junction held 6 bases outside the gene matches. In DNA form, the CDR3 reads TGTGCCAGCAGCTCCGAGCGGGGGGAATCAGATACGCAGTATTTT. Its translation is CASSSERGESDTQYF.

This chain connects TRBV28 to TRBJ1-1, with D uncertain. Trimming shortened V by 5 bases and J by 1 base, and 11 bases separated the two germline ends. This CDR3 region has 14 residues. Germline-derived CDR1 and CDR2 are MDHEN and SYDVKM. Here the CDR3 reads CASSPRTRNTEAFF. CDR3 DNA: TGTGCCAGCAGTCCCCGGACTAGGAACACTGAAGCTTTCTTT.

This clone appeared a single time. The chain couples TRBV5-6 to TRBJ2-2, with D maybe TRBD2 (6 bases). Germline V gene sequence: CDR1 SGHDT, CDR2 YYEEEE. V lost 4 bases and J lost 7, with 20 bases in between. There are 16 residues in the CDR3. The CDR3 reads CASSQNRPGVDGELFF. As DNA, the CDR3 is TGTGCCAGCAGCCAAAACAGACCGGGGGTCGACGGGGAGCTGTTTTTT.

The chain uses TRBV2 and TRBJ1-5; possible D gene TRBD1, 5 bases. The CDR3 is 14 amino acids. The germline gives CDR1 SNHLY, CDR2 FYNNEI. V was shortened by 6 bases and J by 4 bases, with 13 bases between the two germline ends. In DNA form, the CDR3 reads TGTGCCAGCAGGTCGGGTGGGGGGAATCAGCCCCAGCATTTT. Protein product: CASRSGGGNQPQHF.

This chain joins TRBV2 and TRBJ2-7; 8 nucleotides match TRBD1. The CDR3 length is 14 residues. Germline V gene sequence: CDR1 SNHLY, CDR2 FYNNEI. The V and J ends lost 5 bases and 4 bases, in that order; junction bases with no gene match: 7. The CDR3 sequence is CASSYQGAGYEQYF. CDR3 in DNA: TGTGCCAGCAGTTATCAGGGGGCTGGGTACGAGCAGTACTTC. The full variable domain, completed using reference TRBV2 and TRBJ2-7, is EPEVTQTPSHQVTQMGQEVILRCVPISNHLYFYWYRQILGQKVEFLVSFYNNEISEKSEIFDDQFSVERPDGSNFTLKIRSTKLEDSAMYFCASSYQGAGYEQYFGPGTRLTVT.

The gene calls are TRBV5-1 and TRBJ2-7; 8 bases align to TRBD2. The germline V gene encodes CDR1 SGHRS and CDR2 YFSETQ. This CDR3 has 18 amino acids. V was pared by 1 base and J by 2 bases, with 14 bases of the junction left unmatched. The CDR3 DNA reads TGCGCCAGCAGCTTGTCCCGGTCGGGTAGCGGGGTTACCTACGAGCAGTACTTC. This translates into CASSLSRSGSGVTYEQYF.

The chain is built from TRBV6-2 or TRBV6-3 and TRBJ1-4, with D uncertain. Trimming stripped 2 bases from V and 0 bases from J, with 16 bases between. The CDR3 totals 18 residues. Germline V gives CDR1 MNHEY, CDR2 SVGEGT. CDR3 in DNA: TGTGCCAGCAGTTACGAACCCCGGTTCGGTTCAACTAATGAAAAACTGTTTTTT. This sequence encodes CASSYEPRFGSTNEKLFF.

V usage is TRBV6-5 and J usage is TRBJ1-5; 7 nucleotides align to TRBD1. Losses at the gene ends were 10 bases for V and 6 bases for J; bases not matched to a gene: 9. Germline assignment: CDR1 MNHEY and CDR2 SVGAGI. This CDR3 contains 13 residues. CDR3 DNA: TGTGCCACAAACAGGGGCGAGGGTCAGCCCCAGCATTTT. It translates to CATNRGEGQPQHF.

V is TRBV15 and J is TRBJ2-7; 13 bases line up with TRBD2. The J segment lost 2 bases and the V segment lost 1 base, leaving 5 bases of the junction unmatched. Germline CDR1 and CDR2: LNHNV and YYDKDF (reference sequence). The CDR3 has 17 amino acids. The CDR3 spells CATSRGGLAGATYEQYF. For the CDR3, the DNA is TGTGCCACCAGCAGAGGCGGACTAGCGGGGGCAACCTACGAGCAGTACTTC.

The V call is TRBV9, the J call TRBJ1-1; weak D call: TRBD1 (6 bases). Trimming pared 5 bases from V and 1 base from J, leaving 9 bases between. CDR3 length: 13 amino acids. The germline V gene has CDR1 SGDLS and CDR2 YYNGEE. Written as DNA, the CDR3 is TGTGCCAGCAGGCGGGGGCCGAACACTGAAGCTTTCTTT. This codes for CASRRGPNTEAFF.

This rearrangement joins TRBV21-1 to TRBJ1-2; the D segment call TRBD1 is taken from the table without a DNA check. TRBV21-1 is recorded as a pseudogene. The CDR3 runs 18 residues. CDR3 loop: CASSIKRGQAGPNYGYTF. CDR3 bases: TGTGCCAGCAGCATCAAAAGGGGGCAGGCAGGACCCAACTATGGCTACACCTTC.

The chain recombines TRBV4-1 with TRBJ2-5; weak D call: TRBD2 (5 bases). Trimming shortened V by 4 bases and J by 5 bases, and 17 bases separated the two germline ends. Germline V gene lookup returns CDR1 MGHRA and CDR2 YSYEKL. The CDR3 is 15 residues long. For the CDR3, the DNA is TGCGCCAGCAGCCGGGTGTTCAGCCGAGGGGAGACCCAGTACTTC. Residues: CASSRVFSRGETQYF.

This clone was found once. The V gene is TRBV2, the J gene TRBJ1-6; perhaps TRBD1 as D (5 bases). The CDR3 has 13 residues. Germline V gene data show CDR1 as SNHLY and CDR2 as FYNNEI. The V end lost 7 bases, the J end lost 11 bases, and 15 bases lay between the germline ends. CDR3 in amino acids: CASTGDRRTPLHF. The CDR3 nucleotides are TGTGCCAGCACGGGGGACCGAAGGACACCCCTCCACTTT.

The chain uses TRBV18 and TRBJ1-2, with D maybe TRBD1 (6 bases). Germline values: CDR1 KGHSH, CDR2 LQKENI. The CDR3 is 15 residues long. Deletions cut 3 bases from V and 3 bases from J, with 14 bases between. The CDR3 region is CASSPELGGDYGYTF. DNA for the CDR3: TGTGCCAGCTCACCGGAGCTAGGGGGAGACTATGGCTACACCTTC.

The chain recombines TRBV12-5 with TRBJ2-4; 7 bases line up with TRBD1. The germline V gene encodes CDR1 LGHNT and CDR2 FRNRAP. CDR3 length equals 13 residues. Germline trimming cut 8 bases from V and 6 bases from J; bases unmatched to any gene: 7. Here the CDR3 DNA reads TGTGCTAGTACGTCGGCAGGGGGAAACATTCAGTACTTC. Its protein is CASTSAGGNIQYF.

This clone has a handful of counts. The chain uses TRBV6-1 and TRBJ1-5, with D maybe TRBD1 (5 bases). Trimming removed 2 bases at V and 4 bases at J, with 9 bases between. This CDR3 is built from 14 residues. Germline V CDR1 and CDR2: MNHNS, SASEGT. CDR3 protein: CASSENRGNQPQHF. CDR3 sequence (DNA): TGTGCCAGCAGTGAAAATAGGGGAAATCAGCCCCAGCATTTT.

This chain uses TRBV3-1 (or the pseudogene TRBV3-2) with TRBJ1-1; D ambiguous. The CDR3 covers 13 residues. Trimming cost V 4 bases and J 3 bases, with 9 bases left between them. CDR1 LGHDT and CDR2 YNNKEL come from the germline V gene (reference sequence). CDR3 region: CASSPRGDTEAFF. The CDR3 coding sequence is TGTGCCAGCAGCCCGCGCGGGGACACTGAAGCTTTCTTT.

The chain employs TRBV7-8 and TRBJ2-1, with D possibly matching TRBD1 (6 bases). The CDR3 has 14 residues. Trimming removed 4 bases at V and 2 bases at J, with 9 bases between. Germline V lookup: CDR1 SGHVS, CDR2 FQNEAQ. The CDR3 DNA reads as TGTGCCAGCAGCTCAAGACAGGCCTACAATGAGCAGTTCTTC. Amino acids: CASSSRQAYNEQFF.